The 9 T cell receptor beta chains below come from one sample, sequenced in a study of shared clonotypes between healthy human individuals. Assay: immunoSEQ multiplex PCR; the TCRdb copy retains only in-frame clones and omits some. Of millions of clones listed, roughly 95% are singletons. Sample: naive CD4+ T cells sorted from blood. Described subset: CD45RA+ positively selected. The receptors were sampled from a man aged 18 to 30 in good health.

This clone was recorded at least ten times. The chain is built from TRBV29-1 and TRBJ1-5; weak D call: TRBD1 (6 bases). The CDR3 length is 11 residues. Trimming left V 7 bases short and J 7 bases short, with 11 bases between. Germline CDR1 SQVTM, CDR2 ANQGSEA. The CDR3: CSAIQGQPQHF. The CDR3 coding sequence is TGCAGCGCCATACAGGGACAGCCCCAGCATTTT.

The gene calls are TRBV20-1 and TRBJ1-2; D remains ambiguous. Germline V gene data show CDR1 as DFQATT and CDR2 as SNEGSKA (reference sequence). The V end was cut by 5 bases, the J end by 8 bases, with 12 bases between. The CDR3 runs to 11 residues. CDR3 nucleotides: TGCAGTGCTGATTTTACCGGAGGCTACACCTTC. Its translation is CSADFTGGYTF.

The chain carries TRBV2 and TRBJ1-5, with TRBD1 as a possible D gene (6 bases). This CDR3 spans 14 amino acids. The ends were cut back, 6 bases at V and 3 bases at J, with 12 bases in the middle. CDR1 is SNHLY and CDR2 is FYNNEI in the germline V gene. CDR3 sequence reads: CASSLGQNNQPQHF. The CDR3 region has the DNA TGTGCCAGCAGCTTGGGACAAAACAATCAGCCCCAGCATTTT.

The V call is TRBV25-1, the J call TRBJ2-5; a weak D match, TRBD2 (5 bases). The CDR3 runs 14 residues. V was shortened by 5 bases and J by 0 bases, with 10 bases between the two germline ends. Germline assignment: CDR1 MGHDK and CDR2 SYGVNS. CDR3 region: CASSSRLNQETQYF. The CDR3 nucleotides are TGTGCCAGCAGTTCGAGACTAAACCAAGAGACCCAGTACTTC. Complete variable domain (other parts from reference TRBV25-1 and TRBJ2-5): EADIYQTPRYLVIGTGKKITLECSQTMGHDKMYWYQQDPGMELHLIHYSYGVNSTEKGDLSSESTVSRIRTEHFPLTLESARPSHTSQYLCASSSRLNQETQYFGPGTRLLVL.

V usage is TRBV2 and J usage is TRBJ2-3; 9 bases fit TRBD1. Unmatched junction bases numbered 8, after V lost 8 bases and J lost 5 bases. This CDR3 is built from 14 residues. CDR1 and CDR2 from the germline V gene are SNHLY and FYNNEI. CDR3 amino acids: CASGGTGKGDTQYF. The CDR3 nucleotides read TGTGCCAGCGGCGGGACAGGGAAAGGAGATACGCAGTATTTT.

V is TRBV7-9 and J is TRBJ2-3; D gene ambiguous. The CDR3 is made up of 13 amino acids. Germline assignment: CDR1 SEHNR and CDR2 FQNEAQ (reference sequence). Deletions cut 3 bases from V and 2 bases from J, with 6 bases between. CDR3 protein: CASSFYTTDTQYF. The CDR3 coding sequence is TGTGCCAGCAGCTTTTACACCACAGATACGCAGTATTTT. Combining the CDR3 with reference TRBV7-9 and TRBJ2-3 gives the whole variable domain DTGVSQNPRHKITKRGQNVTFRCDPISEHNRLYWYRQTLGQGPEFLTYFQNEAQLEKSRLLSDRFSAERPKGSFSTLEIQRTEQGDSAMYLCASSFYTTDTQYFGPGTRLTVL.

The rearrangement links TRBV19 to TRBJ1-5, with D maybe TRBD1 (6 bases). The V gene lost 5 bases and the J gene lost 6 bases, with 11 bases spanning the gap. CDR1 and CDR2 from the germline V gene are LNHDA and SQIVND (reference sequence). The CDR3 loop spans 13 amino acids. CDR3 in amino acids: CASSGRGGQPQHF. The CDR3 coding sequence is TGTGCCAGTAGTGGGCGAGGGGGTCAGCCCCAGCATTTT.

The CDR3 reads CASSLDTTYEQYF. CDR3 DNA: TGCGCCAGCAGCCTTGACACTACCTACGAGCAGTACTTC. The V call is TRBV5-1, the J call TRBJ2-7, with unresolved D. Germline V lookup: CDR1 SGHRS, CDR2 YFSETQ. Trimming stripped 4 bases from V and 2 bases from J, with 10 bases between. This CDR3 is 13 amino acids long.

The rearrangement links TRBV2 to TRBJ2-7; no reliable D call. Per the germline V gene, CDR1 is SNHLY and CDR2 is FYNNEI. The CDR3 covers 12 residues. V lost 6 bases, J lost 6 bases, and 12 bases lay in between. CDR3 protein: CASSPYGVEQYF. DNA of the CDR3: TGTGCCAGCAGCCCGTACGGAGTCGAGCAGTACTTC.